This TCR beta chain was retrieved from a study of blood T cell repertoires in COVID-19. Study context: From the United States, Italy and Spain came samples of acute and convalescent COVID-19. Sample material is recorded as cDNA or gDNA derived from T cells, B-cell-depleted T cells, or PBMCs.

Original methodology: Amplification from reference gene primers served as the basis for estimated nucleated cell counts. Assay used: immunoSEQ multiplex PCR; TCRdb lists only in-frame clones, some missing. The DNA was the basis for D and trimming; V, J and clone size are from that table. The sample has 75,000 to 95,000 clones, almost 90% seen once. The CDR3 has 16 residues. The junction had 8 bases not matched to a gene; V was cut back by 4 bases and J by 7 bases. Looked up from germline, CDR1 is MNHEY and CDR2 is SMNVEV (reference sequence). The chain joins TRBV27 to TRBJ2-1; TRBD2 matches at 12 bases. This clonotype originated in a human donor in a cohort sampled during active COVID-19. What was sequenced was peripheral blood. The CDR3 DNA reads TGTGCCAGCAGTTCCACCCTAGCGGGAGGGCCAAATGAGCAGTTCTTC. Residues: CASSSTLAGGPNEQFF.